This T cell receptor beta chain was identified during a study of T-cell memory formation after mild COVID-19. Study summary: Clusters were largely donor specific.

V lost 6 bases to trimming and J lost 0 bases, with 9 bases between them. The CDR3 sequence is 14 residues long. Constant-segment primers served in 5'RACE that generated TCR alpha and TCR beta cDNA libraries bearing sample barcodes and UMIs. MiXCR, run by TCRdb on the 5' RACE reads, gives a single entry per CDR3 protein. Found here are around 200,000 distinct CDR3 sequences, more than 9% of them singletons; the top ten hold 3%. Sequencing used PBMCs or a T cell subset sorted from them (not recorded which). This TCR was sampled from a man between 18 and 35 years old who had mild COVID-19 (a few samples of this study predate the infection). Cell type and time point are not known. The chain is built from TRBV12-3 or TRBV12-4 and TRBJ1-3; a weak D match, TRBD1 (6 bases). The DNA of the CDR3 is TGTGCCAGCAGACCGACAGGCTCTGGAAACACCATATATTTT. It codes for CASRPTGSGNTIYF.